This T cell receptor beta chain was recorded in a study of cytomegalovirus exposure and HLA in healthy donors. Broader study findings: Reports indicated that the classifier achieved high specificity and sensitivity in diagnosing cytomegalovirus status. Sequencing likely generated an artifact that appeared as a cluster of highly shared sequence variants. TCR beta V- and J-gene trimming, according to a later analysis, was linked to a missense DCLRE1C variant.

Researchers ran the PCR with 60 Vbeta and 13 Jbeta primers. The repertoire was sequenced with immunoSEQ multiplex PCR; TCRdb's copy has only in-frame clones and lacks some. Among roughly 48,000 clones listed, 73% were seen once. As regards this clone: Its antigen is not identified.

This CDR3 has 16 residues. Germline-derived CDR1 and CDR2 are LGHNA and YSLEER. Trimming pared 1 base from V and 4 bases from J, leaving 11 bases between. This TCR was sampled from a man aged 18 to 30 in good health and CMV-seronegative. Sequenced: PBMCs. This sequence joins TRBV4-3 and TRBJ2-6; D uncertain. The CDR3: CASSQGPLMGANVLTF. CDR3 in DNA: TGCGCCAGCAGCCAAGGCCCCCTAATGGGGGCCAACGTCCTGACTTTC.